This T cell receptor beta chain was found in a study of T cells in narcolepsy. Across the whole study: Donors had narcolepsy type 1 or type 2, or were healthy controls.

Germline lookup yields CDR1 LNHDA and CDR2 SQIVND (reference sequence). V was trimmed by 7 bases and J by 0 bases, leaving 7 bases between them. The CDR3 runs to 13 residues. Findings of the study overall: Healthy controls reportedly lacked the autoreactive clonotypes serially found in patients' blood. In some patient and control memory CD4+ samples, autoreactive clones were absent. Comparing one patient's CSF and blood CD4+ clonotypes highlighted HCRT- and TRIB2-specific autoreactive clonotypes.

This clone has just a few counts. No antigen is known for it. Assay used: immunoSEQ multiplex PCR; TCRdb lists only in-frame clones, some missing. The sample holds 25,000 to 35,000 clones, more than 75% seen once. The sample taken for sequencing was CD45RA- memory CD4+ T cells from PBMCs. V usage is TRBV19 and J usage is TRBJ1-3; D not resolved. The TCR comes from a human donor with narcolepsy. The CDR3 loop is CASKVSSGNTIYF. Written as DNA, the CDR3 is TGTGCCAGTAAGGTCAGCTCTGGAAACACCATATATTTT.